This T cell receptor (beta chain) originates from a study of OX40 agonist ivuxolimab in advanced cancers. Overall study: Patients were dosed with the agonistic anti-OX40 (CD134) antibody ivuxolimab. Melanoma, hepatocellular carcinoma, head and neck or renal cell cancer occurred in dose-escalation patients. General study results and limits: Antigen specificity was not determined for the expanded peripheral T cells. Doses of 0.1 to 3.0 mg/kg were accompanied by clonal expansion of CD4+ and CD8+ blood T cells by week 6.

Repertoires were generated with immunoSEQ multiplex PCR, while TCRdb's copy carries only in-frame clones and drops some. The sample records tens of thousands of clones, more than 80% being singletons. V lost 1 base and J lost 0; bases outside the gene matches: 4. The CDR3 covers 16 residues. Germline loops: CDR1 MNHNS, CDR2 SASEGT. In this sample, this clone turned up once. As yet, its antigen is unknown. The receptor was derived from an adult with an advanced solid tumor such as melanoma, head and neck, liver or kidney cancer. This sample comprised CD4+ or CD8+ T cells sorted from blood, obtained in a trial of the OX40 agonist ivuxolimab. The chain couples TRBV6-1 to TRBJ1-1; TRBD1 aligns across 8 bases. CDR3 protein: CASSEGTGRLNTEAFF. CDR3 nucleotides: TGTGCCAGCAGTGAAGGGACAGGGAGGTTGAACACTGAAGCTTTCTTT.